This T cell receptor beta chain originates from a study of cytomegalovirus exposure and HLA in healthy donors. Study-wide results and limits: As was reported, the HLA-A and HLA-B alleles of most subjects were accurately predicted from TCR beta sequences. Later, TCR association rates were found to vary by HLA locus, highest for DRB1 and lowest for HLA-C. A later analysis reported that several of the most significant clusters appeared to be linked to common viral pathogens, among them Epstein-Barr virus.

Worth noting for this clone: The antigen is unknown.

The PCR was carried out with 60 Vbeta primers and 13 Jbeta primers. Measured with immunoSEQ multiplex PCR; TCRdb has only the in-frame clones, and not every one. The sample lists approximately 180,000 clones; 80% to 85% were seen once. This CDR3 is 13 amino acids long. V lost 7 bases and J lost 6; bases outside the gene matches: 6. The germline CDR1 and CDR2 sequences are SGHAT and FQDESV (reference sequence). At collection, donors were nominally healthy, but unrecorded immune exposures were probable. The receptor was isolated from a woman aged 40-49 years in good health and CMV-seronegative. Input material: PBMCs. The chain recombines TRBV11-1 with TRBJ2-1; 7 bases map to TRBD1. CDR3 residues: CASNHPGGNEQFF. The CDR3 DNA reads TGTGCCAGCAACCATCCAGGGGGCAATGAGCAGTTCTTC. The full variable domain, completed using reference TRBV11-1 and TRBJ2-1, is EAEVAQSPRYKITEKSQAVAFWCDPISGHATLYWYRQILGQGPELLVQFQDESVVDDSQLPKDRFSAERLKGVDSTLKIQPAELGDSAMYLCASNHPGGNEQFFGPGTRLTVL.